This T cell receptor beta chain was identified in a study of early T cells in non-severe SARS-CoV-2 infection. Findings and limits, study-wide: VDJdb matching skewed toward anti-spike CD8 responses, missing private and CD4 specificities.

There are a few counts of this clonotype. The antigen is unknown. Unique molecular identifiers (one per individual cDNA molecule) were attached. TCRdb ran MiXCR on the 5' RACE reads and lists one entry per CDR3 protein. The table lists 40,000 to 55,000 distinct CDR3 sequences, about 5.7% of them singletons. The CDR3 length is 13 residues. Germline CDR1 is MNHEY and CDR2 is SMNVEV (reference sequence). Deletions cut 8 bases from V and 4 bases from J, with 15 bases between. The sequence was obtained from an adult who was a healthcare worker with PCR-confirmed SARS-CoV-2 infection or an uninfected control (not recorded which). Here the sequenced sample was whole blood, taken at baseline. The rearrangement links TRBV27 to TRBJ2-7, with D perhaps assigned TRBD1 or TRBD2 (6 bases each). The CDR3: CASARGPTYEQYF. CDR3 nucleotides: TGTGCCAGCGCCCGGGGGCCCACTTACGAGCAGTACTTC.